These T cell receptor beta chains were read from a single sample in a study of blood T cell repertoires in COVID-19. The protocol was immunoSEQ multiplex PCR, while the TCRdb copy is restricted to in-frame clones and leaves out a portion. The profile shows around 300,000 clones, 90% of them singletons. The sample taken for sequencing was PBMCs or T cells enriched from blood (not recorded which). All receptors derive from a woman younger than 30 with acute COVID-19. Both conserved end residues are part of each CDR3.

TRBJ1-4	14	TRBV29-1	CSVGSTALNEKLFF
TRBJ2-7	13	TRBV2	CASTGTVFYEQYF
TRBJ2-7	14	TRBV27	CASSPRTGSYEQYF
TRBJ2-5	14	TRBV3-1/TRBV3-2	CASSSLAVRETQYF
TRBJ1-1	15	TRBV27	CASGRTFYQNTEAFF
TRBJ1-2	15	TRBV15	CATSRDQQGADGYTF
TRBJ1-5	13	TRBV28	CASNPMRDQPQHF
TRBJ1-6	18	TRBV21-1	CASSKQMPGHRFNSPLHF
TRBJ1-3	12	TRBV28	CASMGHGNTIYF
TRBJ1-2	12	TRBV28	CASSLPQGGYTF
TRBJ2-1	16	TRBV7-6	CASSLAGTSSYNEQFF
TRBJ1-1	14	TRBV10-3	CAINSGTSNTEAFF
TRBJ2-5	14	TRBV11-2	CASSLDTSRETQYF
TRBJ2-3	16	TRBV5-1	CASSLEQRTGTDTQYF
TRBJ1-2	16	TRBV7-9	CASSFPGTGKANGYTF
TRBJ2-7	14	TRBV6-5	CASSSGGQADEQYF
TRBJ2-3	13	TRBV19	CASSIVLTDTQYF
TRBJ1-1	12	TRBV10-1	CASSENEIEAFF
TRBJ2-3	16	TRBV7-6	CASSLFGGRAGDTQYF
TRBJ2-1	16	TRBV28	CASSLSLAGVLHEQFF
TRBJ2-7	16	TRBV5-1	CASSQKRTRGTYEQYF
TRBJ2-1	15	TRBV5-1	CASSHDRGRLDEQFF
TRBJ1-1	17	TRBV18	CASSPRTGRRMNTEAFF
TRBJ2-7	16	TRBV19	CASSIGSSGRHYEQYF
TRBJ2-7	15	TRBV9	CASSLGGEPINEQYF
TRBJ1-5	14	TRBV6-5	CASSLGQGTQPQHF
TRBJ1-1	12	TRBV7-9	CASSLWGGEAFF
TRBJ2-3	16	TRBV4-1	CASRIGDRQSTDTQYF
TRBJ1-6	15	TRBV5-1	CASSTRQGSNSPLHF
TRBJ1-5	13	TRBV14	CASSPSSNQPQHF
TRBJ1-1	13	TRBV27	CASSLSGTGRAFF
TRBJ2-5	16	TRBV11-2	CASSLGAIVPSETQYF
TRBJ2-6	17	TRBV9	CASSVDKPRAGANVLTF
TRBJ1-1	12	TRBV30	CAWSAGDTEAFF
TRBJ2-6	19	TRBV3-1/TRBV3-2	CASSQEGTGGFSGANVLTF
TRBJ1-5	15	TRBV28	CASSPLLWAGGPQHF
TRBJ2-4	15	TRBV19	CASRSSGLDKNIQYF
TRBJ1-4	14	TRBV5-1	CASSLERGNEKLFF
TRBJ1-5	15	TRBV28	CASSFGQAGGQPQHF
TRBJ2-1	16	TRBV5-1	CASSRPRLAEDNEQFF
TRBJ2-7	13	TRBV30	CAWRPGQGYEQYF
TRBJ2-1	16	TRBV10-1	CASSRLAGEYNDEQFF
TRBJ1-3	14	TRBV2	CASSAFAGGNTIYF
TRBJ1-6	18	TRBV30	CAWSVWKGQGASDSPLHF
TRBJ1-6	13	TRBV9	CASSVAEDSPLHF
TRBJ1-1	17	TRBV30	CAWSVLRGRGMNTEAFF
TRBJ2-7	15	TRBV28	CASSLSGLALYEQYF
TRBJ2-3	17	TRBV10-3	CAITISQGTSGTDTQYF
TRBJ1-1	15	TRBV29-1	CSVEGGPHTNTEAFF
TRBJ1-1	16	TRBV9	CASSAPSQGARTEAFF
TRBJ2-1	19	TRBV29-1	CSVEEDGGLIGVAPNEQFF
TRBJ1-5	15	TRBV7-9	CASSFSGFVNQPQHF
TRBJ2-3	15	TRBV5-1	CASSRDRTNTDTQYF
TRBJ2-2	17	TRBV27	CASSSGAAGTNTGELFF